This T cell receptor beta chain was obtained from a study of CD8+ T cells in alopecia areata. Study overall: Administration of oral tofacitinib to treated patients was at 5 to 10 mg twice daily.

Reverse transcribed after extraction, RNA yielded cDNA as the sequencing template. The assay was immunoSEQ multiplex PCR, and TCRdb's table has in-frame clones only and misses some. The sample carries about 150,000 clones, roughly three fifths recorded once. Germline V gives CDR1 SGDLS, CDR2 YYNGEE. V lost 0 bases and J lost 3, with 9 bases in between. The CDR3 extends over 15 amino acids. Obtained from alopecia areata patients were lesional scalp punch biopsies along with peripheral blood. Overall study findings and caveats: Tissue-resident alphabeta T cells belonging to normal skin likewise get sequenced within scalp specimens.

Details on this clone: No antigen is known for it.

The clonotype comes from a human donor with alopecia areata. Sequences were derived from CD4+ T cells sorted from blood, sampled at week 0. J is TRBJ2-2 and V is TRBV9, with D perhaps TRBD2 (5 bases). The CDR3, as DNA: TGTGCCAGCAGCGTAGGTTGGGGAGACACCGGGGAGCTGTTTTTT. This gives the protein CASSVGWGDTGELFF.